These 11 T cell receptor beta chains were all obtained from the same sample, sequenced in a study of T cell responses to AZD1222 COVID-19 vaccine (dated by TCRdb to about 2021). The intended sense of this specimen's time point label: about 28 days (+/-7) after the second vaccine dose. Library preparation was by the immunoSEQ multiplex PCR assay. What TCRdb holds here is the immuneACCESS table cut down to in-frame rearrangements. Part of the clones is not present; checked against another copy, under half of the missing clones reflect an unresolved V gene, and the others are unexplained. This sample has around 78,000 clones in its table, and less than 95% of those were observed once. The ten largest clones capture over 3% of the sample. Sequenced here: peripheral blood, sampled 28 days after the second AZD1222 dose. The receptors shown here come from an adult who received the AZD1222 COVID-19 vaccine.

The J gene is TRBJ2-7, the V gene TRBV18; D gene uncertain. The CDR3 sequence is 14 residues long. V gave up 3 bases and J gave up 2 bases, with 11 bases separating them. Germline V gene sequence: CDR1 KGHSH, CDR2 LQKENI. Here the CDR3 reads CASSPNSGPYEQYF. The CDR3 region has the DNA TGTGCCAGCTCACCGAATTCCGGGCCCTACGAGCAGTACTTC.

The chain has TRBV24-1 and TRBJ2-7; D not certain. Germline CDR1 KGHDR, CDR2 SFDVKD. The CDR3 covers 13 residues. The V end was cut by 1 base, the J end by 3 bases, with 6 bases between. This CDR3 is CATSDFRSYEQYF. In DNA form, the CDR3 reads TGTGCCACCAGTGATTTTCGAAGCTACGAGCAGTACTTC.

This clone came up once. This chain connects TRBV9 to TRBJ2-3, with 12 bases identical to TRBD2. With V trimmed by 4 bases and J by 2 bases, 5 bases remained unmatched. This CDR3 is built from 16 residues. Germline V gene sequence: CDR1 SGDLS, CDR2 YYNGEE. The CDR3 nucleotides are TGTGCCAGCAGCTTTGGACTAGCGGGGAACACAGATACGCAGTATTTT. This encodes CASSFGLAGNTDTQYF.

This rearrangement joins TRBV12-3 or TRBV12-4 to TRBJ2-1, with no clear D. V dropped 10 bases and J dropped 8 bases, with 15 bases sitting between them. The CDR3 has 12 amino acids. CDR3 loop: CATQARRDEQFF. As DNA, the CDR3 is TGTGCCACCCAAGCGCGACGGGATGAGCAGTTCTTC.

The chain uses TRBV7-8 and TRBJ1-1; TRBD1 agrees at 9 bases. With V trimmed by 5 bases and J by 2 bases, 3 bases remained unmatched. The CDR3 length is 14 residues. Germline V CDR1 and CDR2: SGHVS, FQNEAQ. The CDR3 reads CASSPGQGNTEAFF. CDR3 sequence (DNA): TGTGCCAGCAGCCCGGGACAGGGTAACACTGAAGCTTTCTTT.

V and J are TRBV5-4 and TRBJ2-7; D ambiguous. Germline CDR1 SGHNT, CDR2 YYREEE (reference sequence). The V and J ends lost 0 bases and 1 base respectively, with 5 bases between them. There are 13 residues in the CDR3. The CDR3 DNA reads TGTGCCAGCAGCTTGGCTGGGTCCTACGAGCAGTACTTC. It specifies CASSLAGSYEQYF.

The V gene is TRBV12-3 or TRBV12-4, the J gene TRBJ2-1; the D is unclear. V was shortened by 10 bases and J by 7 bases, with 5 bases between the two germline ends. The CDR3 runs 9 residues. The CDR3 bases are TGTGCCACCCAAAATGAGCAGTTCTTC. This translates into CATQNEQFF.

This chain's CDR3 is CASSMGQAHEQYF. Here the CDR3 DNA reads TGTGCCAGCAGCATGGGACAGGCCCACGAGCAGTACTTC. The chain carries TRBV11-2 and TRBJ2-7; 8 bases are shared with TRBD1. Germline lookup yields CDR1 SGHAT and CDR2 FQNNGV. This CDR3 comprises 13 residues. The trim removed 5 bases at V and 5 bases at J, leaving 5 bases unmatched.

The chain has TRBV5-6 and TRBJ1-4; TRBD1 agrees at 9 bases. Germline CDR1 is SGHDT and CDR2 is YYEEEE. V lost 4 bases, J lost 8 bases, and 6 bases stayed unmatched. The CDR3 totals 14 residues. CDR3 residues: CASSPGQGGEKLFF. The CDR3 DNA is TGTGCCAGCAGCCCGGGACAGGGTGGGGAAAAACTGTTTTTT. Complete variable domain (other parts from reference TRBV5-6 and TRBJ1-4): DAGVTQSPTHLIKTRGQQVTLRCSPKSGHDTVSWYQQALGQGPQFIFQYYEEEERQRGNFPDRFSGHQFPNYSSELNVNALLLGDSALYLCASSPGQGGEKLFFGSGTQLSVL.

In this sample, this clone turned up once. The chain is built from TRBV6-5 and TRBJ2-7; D is perhaps TRBD1 or TRBD2 (5 bases each). Trimming stripped 6 bases from V and 3 bases from J, with 15 bases between. Germline loops: CDR1 MNHEY, CDR2 SVGAGI. The CDR3 has 14 residues. The CDR3 nucleotides read TGTGCCAGCAGCATCCGGGACGGAGACTACGAGCAGTACTTC. Translation: CASSIRDGDYEQYF.

The genes are TRBV19 and TRBJ1-5; D is possibly TRBD1 (5 bases). Looked up from germline, CDR1 is LNHDA and CDR2 is SQIVND (reference sequence). The CDR3 runs to 14 residues. V was clipped by 7 bases and J by 5 bases, with 15 bases between them. The CDR3 is CASTADSSYQPQHF. CDR3 in DNA: TGTGCCAGTACCGCCGACAGTTCCTATCAGCCCCAGCATTTT.